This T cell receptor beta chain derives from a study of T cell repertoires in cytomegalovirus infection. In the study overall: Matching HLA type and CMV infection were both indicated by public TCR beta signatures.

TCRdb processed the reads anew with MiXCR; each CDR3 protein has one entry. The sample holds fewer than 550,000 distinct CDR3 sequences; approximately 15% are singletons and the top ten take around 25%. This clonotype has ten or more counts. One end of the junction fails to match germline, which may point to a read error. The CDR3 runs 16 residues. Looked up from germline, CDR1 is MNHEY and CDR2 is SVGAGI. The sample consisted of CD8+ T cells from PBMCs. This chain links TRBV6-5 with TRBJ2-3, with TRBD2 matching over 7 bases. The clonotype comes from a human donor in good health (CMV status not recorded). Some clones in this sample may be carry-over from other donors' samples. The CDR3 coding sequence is TGTGCCAGCAGTGACTCTAGCGGCCCCTTGGGTGAGGCGCAGTATTTT. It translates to CASSDSSGPLGEAQYF.